The next 15 T cell receptor beta chains were all read from a single sample in a study of T-cell reconstitution after alpha-beta-depleted transplantation in children. Unique molecular identifiers were incorporated into the prepared TCRbeta library. TCRdb reprocessed the PCR reads via MiXCR and lists one record per CDR3 protein. The table includes hundreds of thousands of distinct CDR3 sequences, roughly 15% detected once. The sequences come from PBMCs, mostly from graft donor cells, collected 360 days after TCRalphabeta/CD19-depleted stem cell transplant. These receptors were obtained from a male patient younger than 18 who had a stem cell transplant for acute lymphoblastic leukemia, so the T cells may come from the graft donor.

The rearrangement links TRBV20-1 to TRBJ2-7, with D possibly matching TRBD2 (7 bases). Germline V CDR1 and CDR2: DFQATT, SNEGSKA (reference sequence). Trimming removed 2 bases at V and 6 bases at J, with 23 bases between. The CDR3 has 16 residues. The CDR3 protein is CSARLGGAPGWLEQYF. For the CDR3, the DNA is TGCAGTGCTAGATTGGGGGGGGCCCCGGGTTGGCTCGAGCAGTACTTC.

The chain carries TRBV5-1 and TRBJ1-4, with TRBD1 identical over 7 bases. V shed 3 bases, J shed 6 bases, and the junction held 8 bases outside the gene matches. CDR1 is SGHRS, CDR2 YFSETQ, per germline. The CDR3 loop spans 15 amino acids. The CDR3 is CASSWGTESDEKLFF. CDR3 nucleotides: TGCGCCAGCAGCTGGGGGACAGAATCCGATGAAAAACTGTTTTTT.

This clonotype was counted a few times. The chain is built from TRBV27 and TRBJ2-1; 11 nucleotides match TRBD2. V shed 2 bases, J shed 8 bases, and the junction held 8 bases outside the gene matches. The germline V gene encodes CDR1 MNHEY and CDR2 SMNVEV (reference sequence). CDR3 length equals 16 residues. CDR3 protein: CASSLELAGAVHEQFF. CDR3 coding DNA: TGTGCCAGCAGTTTAGAACTAGCGGGAGCCGTTCATGAGCAGTTCTTC.

A few counts support this clonotype. The V call is TRBV13, the J call TRBJ2-2; 8 bases fit TRBD2. The CDR3 is made up of 16 amino acids. Germline-derived CDR1 and CDR2 are PRHDT and FYEKMQ (reference sequence). With V trimmed by 6 bases and J by 8 bases, 14 bases remained unmatched. The CDR3 sequence: CASSPDGLARAGELFF. The DNA for the CDR3 is TGTGCCAGCAGTCCTGATGGACTAGCCCGGGCGGGGGAGCTGTTTTTT.

This clonotype has a handful of counts. The chain joins TRBV7-8 to TRBJ1-4; the D gene is possibly TRBD1 (5 bases). CDR1 and CDR2 (germline): SGHVS, FQNEAQ. The CDR3 runs to 16 residues. With 2 bases removed from V and 7 bases from J, the gap between germline ends came to 17 bases. As DNA, the CDR3 is TGTGCCAGCAGCTTACCCCCTCAGGGAAGGACTGAAAAACTGTTTTTT. Its translation: CASSLPPQGRTEKLFF.

This chain links TRBV9 with TRBJ2-1; TRBD1 matches 10 bases. The CDR3 has 14 residues. CDR1 and CDR2 (germline): SGDLS, YYNGEE. Trimming took 4 bases from V and 6 from J; bases not matched to a gene: 4. CDR3 bases: TGTGCCAGCAGCCCCCGGACAGGGGGCAATGAGCAGTTCTTC. It is translated as CASSPRTGGNEQFF.

This clonotype was picked up a small number of times. The V call is TRBV15, the J call TRBJ2-7; 10 bases are shared with TRBD1. The CDR3 sequence is 15 residues long. After removal of 0 bases from V and 4 bases from J, the junction contained 3 bases not matched to a gene. Germline CDR1 is LNHNV and CDR2 is YYDKDF (reference sequence). This chain's CDR3 is CATSREGQGWYEQYF. The CDR3 bases are TGTGCCACCAGCAGAGAGGGACAGGGGTGGTACGAGCAGTACTTC.

In this sample, this clonotype turned up a few times. The chain is built from TRBV30 and TRBJ2-1; no reliable D call. V was shortened by 0 bases and J by 2 bases, with 8 bases between the two germline ends. The CDR3 totals 14 residues. The V gene's germline CDR1 is GTSNPN and CDR2 SVGIG (reference sequence). CDR3 sequence reads: CAWSVPSTYNEQFF. CDR3 sequence (DNA): TGTGCCTGGAGTGTCCCGAGTACCTACAATGAGCAGTTCTTC.

This clonotype was counted only a few times. This chain joins TRBV12-3 or TRBV12-4 and TRBJ1-2; D call uncertain. V lost 6 bases to trimming and J lost 4 bases, with 9 bases between them. There are 12 residues in the CDR3. The chain's CDR3 is CASSPYTYGYTF. CDR3 sequence (DNA): TGTGCCAGCAGCCCGTACACCTATGGCTACACCTTC.

This clonotype has more than one count but fewer than ten. The chain employs TRBV7-9 and TRBJ2-3; unclear D gene. Germline values: CDR1 SEHNR, CDR2 FQNEAQ (reference sequence). CDR3 length equals 16 residues. V was shortened by 0 bases and J by 1 base, with 11 bases between the two germline ends. The CDR3 spells CASSLAVLSRTDTQYF. The CDR3 DNA reads as TGTGCCAGCAGCTTAGCCGTGTTATCGCGCACAGATACGCAGTATTTT.

The sample holds many counts of this clonotype. The V gene is TRBV6-2 or TRBV6-3, the J gene TRBJ2-7; D may match TRBD1 or TRBD2 (5 bases each). Trimming cost V 4 bases and J 3 bases, with 16 bases left between them. This CDR3 comprises 15 residues. In germline, CDR1 is MNHEY, CDR2 SVGEGT. The CDR3 is CASSFYLSGLYEQYF. The CDR3 DNA is TGTGCCAGCAGTTTCTACCTCTCGGGGCTCTACGAGCAGTACTTC.

This clonotype was seen only a few times. V usage is TRBV11-2 and J usage is TRBJ2-1, with no clear D. Germline V gene data show CDR1 as SGHAT and CDR2 as FQNNGV. The CDR3 consists of 12 residues. With 6 bases removed from V and 7 bases from J, the gap between germline ends came to 10 bases. DNA of the CDR3: TGTGCCAGCAGGACGGAGTGGAATGAGCAGTTCTTC. As protein: CASRTEWNEQFF.

This clonotype has a handful of counts. The gene calls are TRBV5-1 and TRBJ2-7; 12 positions match TRBD2. V gave up 3 bases and J gave up 2 bases; unmatched junction bases: 12. Germline V gene sequence: CDR1 SGHRS, CDR2 YFSETQ. This CDR3 has 18 residues. The CDR3, as DNA: TGCGCCAGCAGCTCCCCCCGGAGGACTAGCGGGGCTACCTACGAGCAGTACTTC. Amino acids: CASSSPRRTSGATYEQYF.

This chain connects TRBV29-1 to TRBJ2-7, with TRBD1 matching over 10 bases. The V gene's germline CDR1 is SQVTM and CDR2 ANQGSEA. V gave up 6 bases and J gave up 2 bases; unmatched junction bases: 4. The CDR3 runs 13 residues. This CDR3 reads CSVEGQGTYEQYF. DNA of the CDR3: TGCAGCGTCGAGGGACAGGGGACCTACGAGCAGTACTTC.

This clonotype was counted ten times or more. The chain has TRBV7-9 and TRBJ2-5; D not certain. In germline, CDR1 is SEHNR, CDR2 FQNEAQ (reference sequence). The CDR3 spans 16 residues. The ends were cut back, 0 bases at V and 1 base at J, with 12 bases in the middle. This CDR3 reads CASSLAGLGPQETQYF. CDR3 nucleotides: TGTGCCAGCAGCTTAGCGGGCCTAGGCCCCCAAGAGACCCAGTACTTC.